The 28 T cell receptor beta chains given below trace back to one sample, sequenced in a study of cytomegalovirus exposure and HLA in healthy donors. The PCR made use of 60 Vbeta and 13 Jbeta primers. Repertoires were generated with immunoSEQ multiplex PCR, while TCRdb's copy carries only in-frame clones and drops some. In the table there are about 160,000 clones, around 80% of which are singletons. The sequenced sample consisted of PBMCs. The receptors were gathered from a man between 18 and 29 years old in good health and CMV-seronegative.

This chain connects TRBV5-4 to TRBJ1-1; 7 bases agree with TRBD1. The CDR3 is 15 amino acids. Germline CDR1 SGHNT, CDR2 YYREEE (reference sequence). V lost 0 bases, J lost 5 bases, and 7 bases stayed unmatched. Here the CDR3 reads CASSLAGQVRTEAFF. DNA for the CDR3: TGTGCCAGCAGCTTGGCCGGACAGGTCAGAACTGAAGCTTTCTTT.

V is TRBV28 and J is TRBJ2-2, with D maybe TRBD1 (5 bases). This CDR3 has 15 amino acids. CDR1 MDHEN and CDR2 SYDVKM come from the germline V gene. The V end lost 6 bases, the J end lost 1 base, and 12 bases lay between the germline ends. CDR3 protein: CASSLQEWNTGELFF. Here the CDR3 DNA reads TGTGCCAGCAGCCTACAGGAGTGGAACACCGGGGAGCTGTTTTTT.

The table lists this clone with a few counts. The chain couples TRBV5-1 to TRBJ2-1, with TRBD1 as a possible D gene (6 bases). Germline-derived CDR1 and CDR2 are SGHRS and YFSETQ. CDR3 size: 14 residues. The V and J ends lost 3 bases and 5 bases respectively, with 12 bases between them. The CDR3 is CASSSQGLNNEQFF. CDR3 nucleotides: TGCGCCAGCAGCTCCCAGGGGTTGAACAATGAGCAGTTCTTC.

The V call is TRBV2, the J call TRBJ2-3; a possible D gene is TRBD1 (6 bases). CDR1 is SNHLY, CDR2 FYNNEI, per germline. There are 13 residues in the CDR3. V lost 6 bases and J lost 4, with 11 bases in between. CDR3 protein: CASRARGADTQYF. The CDR3 DNA reads TGTGCCAGCAGGGCCAGGGGCGCAGATACGCAGTATTTT.

The chain couples TRBV29-1 to TRBJ2-7; the match to TRBD2 covers 7 bases. V was clipped by 4 bases and J by 2 bases; unmatched bases: 8. Germline CDR1 SQVTM, CDR2 ANQGSEA. The CDR3 covers 14 residues. The CDR3 nucleotides are TGCAGCGTTGCTGGGGGAGGGACCCCCTACGAGCAGTACTTC. Translating it yields CSVAGGGTPYEQYF.

In DNA form, the CDR3 reads TGTGCCAGCAGTGACTTAAGGGCGGCGGGAACCTACGAGCAGTACTTC. Protein product: CASSDLRAAGTYEQYF. The chain uses TRBV28 and TRBJ2-7, with D perhaps TRBD2 (6 bases). V dropped 5 bases and J dropped 2 bases, with 19 bases sitting between them. The CDR3 sequence is 16 residues long. In germline, CDR1 is MDHEN, CDR2 SYDVKM.

The rearrangement links TRBV6-5 to TRBJ2-1, with D possibly matching TRBD2 (5 bases). Per the germline V gene, CDR1 is MNHEY and CDR2 is SVGAGI. CDR3 length: 15 amino acids. V was shortened by 8 bases and J by 5 bases, with 19 bases between the two germline ends. The CDR3 reads CASQKTGSVDNEQFF. The DNA of the CDR3 is TGTGCCAGCCAAAAGACGGGGTCAGTTGACAATGAGCAGTTCTTC.

V gene TRBV28 combines with J gene TRBJ1-6, with 10 bases identical to TRBD1. This CDR3 comprises 14 residues. V shed 5 bases and J 10 bases; nucleotides not matched to a gene: 5. The germline gives CDR1 MDHEN, CDR2 SYDVKM. The CDR3 reads CASSPRQGASPLHF. The CDR3 nucleotides are TGTGCCAGCAGTCCGAGACAGGGGGCATCACCCCTCCACTTT.

The rearrangement uses TRBV27 and TRBJ2-1; D gene unclear. From germline, CDR1 is MNHEY and CDR2 SMNVEV (reference sequence). Trimming pared 2 bases from V and 9 bases from J, leaving 14 bases between. The CDR3 runs to 14 residues. DNA of the CDR3: TGTGCCAGCAGTTTAAGTCCCTACTCGGGTGAGCAGTTCTTC. It specifies CASSLSPYSGEQFF.

The chain has TRBV19 and TRBJ2-7; TRBD1 matches at 10 bases. The junction had 12 bases not matched to a gene; V was cut back by 3 bases and J by 7 bases. In germline, CDR1 is LNHDA, CDR2 SQIVND (reference sequence). The CDR3 loop spans 16 amino acids. This chain's CDR3 is CASSMLDRGPYREQYF. The CDR3 DNA follows: TGTGCCAGTAGTATGCTCGACAGGGGGCCTTACAGGGAGCAGTACTTC.

The V and J genes are TRBV30 and TRBJ2-7; D is undetermined. CDR3 length: 15 residues. Trimming shortened V by 0 bases and J by 5 bases, and 17 bases separated the two germline ends. The V gene's germline CDR1 is GTSNPN and CDR2 SVGIG (reference sequence). CDR3 loop: CAWSVRQVPFDEQYF. The CDR3 DNA sequence: TGTGCCTGGAGTGTTAGGCAGGTGCCATTCGACGAGCAGTACTTC.

There are a few counts of this clone. The J gene is TRBJ2-5, the V gene TRBV11-2, with D hard to call. Germline V CDR1 and CDR2: SGHAT, FQNNGV. The CDR3 covers 16 residues. V shed 0 bases and J shed 2 bases, with 13 bases lying between them. CDR3 region: CASSLDLGIEQETQYF. The CDR3 DNA sequence: TGTGCCAGCAGCTTAGATCTTGGCATCGAACAAGAGACCCAGTACTTC.

This chain links TRBV10-3 with TRBJ1-5; 9 nucleotides align to TRBD1. This CDR3 has 15 amino acids. Trimming took 3 bases from V and 6 from J; bases not matched to a gene: 6. Per the germline V gene, CDR1 is ENHRY and CDR2 is SYGVKD. CDR3 in DNA: TGTGCCATCAGTGAAGGGACAGGGTTCAGTCAGCCCCAGCATTTT. The encoded protein is CAISEGTGFSQPQHF.

This clone was seen just once. V is TRBV29-1 and J is TRBJ2-3; D might be TRBD2 (6 bases). The CDR3 totals 15 residues. With 5 bases removed from V and 3 bases from J, the gap between germline ends came to 18 bases. CDR1 is SQVTM, CDR2 ANQGSEA, per germline. The CDR3 DNA sequence: TGCAGCGTTCAGGACTACCACACGCCAACAGATACGCAGTATTTT. It encodes CSVQDYHTPTDTQYF.

Turning to this clone: A read error may produce the germline difference seen at one junction end. The chain carries TRBV19 and TRBJ1-1; TRBD1 aligns across 9 bases. This CDR3 is 15 amino acids long. Germline V gene sequence: CDR1 LNHDA, CDR2 SQIVND (reference sequence). The CDR3 DNA follows: TGTGCCAGTAGAGCCCCCGGGACAGGGCCCGCTGAAGCTTTTTTT. Its translation is CASRAPGTGPAEAFF. The full variable domain, completed using reference TRBV19 and TRBJ1-1, is DGGITQSPKYLFRKEGQNVTLSCEQNLNHDAMYWYRQDPGQGLRLIYYSQIVNDFQKGDIAEGYSVSREKKESFPLTVTSAQKNPTAFYLCASRAPGTGPAEAFFGQGTRLTVV.

V gene TRBV7-3 combines with J gene TRBJ1-5, with D uncertain. From germline, CDR1 is SGHTA and CDR2 FQGTGA. Trimming took 5 bases from V and 6 from J, leaving 11 bases between them. The CDR3 loop spans 13 amino acids. CDR3 DNA sequence: TGTGCCAGCAGCGACGGTCGAGGTCAGCCCCAGCATTTT. It yields the protein CASSDGRGQPQHF.

This chain joins TRBV5-6 and TRBJ2-7, with 12 bases aligning to TRBD2. This CDR3 spans 18 amino acids. Per germline, CDR1 SGHDT and CDR2 YYEEEE. Trimming at V came to 3 bases and at J to 3 bases, leaving 13 bases not matched to a gene. CDR3 sequence: CASSSPTSGSLIIYEQYF. The CDR3 nucleotides are TGTGCCAGCAGCTCGCCGACTAGCGGGAGTTTAATAATCTACGAGCAGTACTTC.

The chain joins TRBV5-1 to TRBJ2-5, with 10 bases aligning to TRBD2. The germline V gene encodes CDR1 SGHRS and CDR2 YFSETQ. This CDR3 is built from 16 residues. Unmatched junction bases numbered 7, after V lost 0 bases and J lost 5 bases. CDR3 sequence: CASSLGSGGPRETQYF. The CDR3 region has the DNA TGCGCCAGCAGCTTGGGTAGCGGGGGGCCGCGGGAGACCCAGTACTTC.

Concerning this clone: The junction shows a germline mismatch at one end, possibly a read error. The rearrangement joins TRBV5-8 to TRBJ1-6; TRBD1 agrees at 10 bases. Looked up from germline, CDR1 is SGHTS and CDR2 is YDEGEE. The CDR3 extends over 14 amino acids. CDR3 protein: CASSMGQGNSPLRF. CDR3 DNA: TGTGCCAGCAGCATGGGACAGGGGAATTCACCCCTCCGCTTT.

This chain connects TRBV5-5 to TRBJ1-2, with TRBD1 identical over 12 bases. The CDR3 has 19 amino acids. V gave up 4 bases and J gave up 0 bases; unmatched junction bases: 13. Germline V gene data show CDR1 as SGHKS and CDR2 as YYEKEE (reference sequence). CDR3 sequence (DNA): TGTGCCAGCAGCCCCCAGGGGCCGGGACAGGGGGCAGCTAACTATGGCTACACCTTC. This sequence encodes CASSPQGPGQGAANYGYTF.

This clone came up a few times. CDR3 sequence reads: CASTRTGFEAFF. For the CDR3, the DNA is TGTGCCAGCACCCGGACAGGGTTTGAAGCTTTCTTT. The rearrangement joins TRBV6-5 to TRBJ1-1; 8 bases match TRBD1. Per germline, CDR1 MNHEY and CDR2 SVGAGI. CDR3 length equals 12 residues. With V trimmed by 7 bases and J by 7 bases, 5 bases remained unmatched.

The chain recombines TRBV5-1 with TRBJ1-1; TRBD1 is a possible D gene (6 bases). The V and J ends lost 0 bases and 0 bases respectively, with 9 bases between them. In germline, CDR1 is SGHRS, CDR2 YFSETQ. This CDR3 has 15 amino acids. The CDR3 reads CASSLGTALNTEAFF. The CDR3 nucleotides read TGCGCCAGCAGCTTGGGGACAGCCCTGAACACTGAAGCTTTCTTT.

The genes are TRBV5-1 and TRBJ2-1; D is perhaps TRBD2 (6 bases). This CDR3 contains 12 residues. With 3 bases removed from V and 7 bases from J, the gap between germline ends came to 8 bases. The germline V gene has CDR1 SGHRS and CDR2 YFSETQ. The CDR3 region has the DNA TGCGCCAGCAGCTCGGGGGTGAATGAGCAGTTCTTC. Translating gives CASSSGVNEQFF.

V usage is TRBV7-8 and J usage is TRBJ2-7; D is undetermined. Germline CDR1 SGHVS, CDR2 FQNEAQ. Trimming removed 1 base from V and 4 bases from J, with 17 bases in between. CDR3 length: 16 residues. CDR3 DNA: TGTGCCAGCAGCTTAGATCCCGAGATTATTTTTTACGAGCAGTACTTC. Amino acid sequence: CASSLDPEIIFYEQYF.

This clone was counted between two and nine times. The V and J genes are TRBV5-6 and TRBJ2-6; 9 bases map to TRBD1. This CDR3 spans 17 amino acids. V gave up 5 bases and J gave up 0 bases; unmatched junction bases: 6. Germline lookup yields CDR1 SGHDT and CDR2 YYEEEE. The CDR3 DNA reads TGTGCCAGCAGTCGCGGGACAGGGCTCTCTGGGGCCAACGTCCTGACTTTC. This translates into CASSRGTGLSGANVLTF.

The J gene is TRBJ2-1, the V gene TRBV27; TRBD1 matches at 7 bases. Looked up from germline, CDR1 is MNHEY and CDR2 is SMNVEV (reference sequence). The CDR3 length is 15 residues. V shed 3 bases and J 2 bases; nucleotides not matched to a gene: 4. The CDR3 loop reads CASSFRDRAYNEQFF. Here the CDR3 DNA reads TGTGCCAGCAGTTTTCGGGACAGAGCCTACAATGAGCAGTTCTTC.

The chain has TRBV5-6 and TRBJ2-7, with TRBD1 matching over 7 bases. The J segment lost 5 bases and the V segment lost 5 bases, leaving 7 bases of the junction unmatched. The CDR3 totals 13 residues. CDR1 and CDR2 from the germline V gene are SGHDT and YYEEEE. CDR3 residues: CASREQGRDEQYF. CDR3 coding DNA: TGTGCCAGCAGAGAACAGGGGCGCGACGAGCAGTACTTC.

V gene TRBV7-6 combines with J gene TRBJ1-3, with D perhaps matching TRBD1 (5 bases). The CDR3 covers 16 residues. V was cut by 1 base and J by 0 bases, with 10 bases left in between. The germline V gene has CDR1 SGHVS and CDR2 FNYEAQ. Written as DNA, the CDR3 is TGTGCCAGCAGCTTAGTCCAGGGAACCTCTGGAAACACCATATATTTT. Encoded protein: CASSLVQGTSGNTIYF.